These T cell receptor beta chains were read from a single sample in a study of brain metastases from non-small cell lung cancer. This table comes from immunoSEQ multiplex PCR, and its TCRdb copy is limited to in-frame clones, with some not included. The sample carries nearly 2,500 clones, around 85% recorded once. Sequenced: primary lung tumor tissue. The receptors here all came from a donor at least 40 years old with non-small cell lung cancer. Each CDR3 is given with its conserved first and last residue. Fields, in order: J gene, D gene, CDR3 length, clone size, V gene, CDR3 DNA, CDR3 protein. A D gene is named only where the DNA matches it firmly. The size of a clone is reported for some rows only, either as once, few or many, or as a class for expanded clones.

TRBJ2-1 TRBD2 17 - TRBV15 TGTGCCACCAGCAGAGATCGGGCGGGAGGGCCTTACAATGAGCAGTTCTTC CATSRDRAGGPYNEQFF
TRBJ2-3 TRBD2 18 - TRBV5-6 TGTGCCAGCAGCTTGGCGGCCCTTTCGAGCGGGAGGACAGATACGCAGTATTTT CASSLAALSSGRTDTQYF
TRBJ1-6 - 15 once TRBV5-8 TGTGCCAGCAGCTTGGGCCAGGGTGGTAATTCATCCCTCCACTTT CASSLGQGGNSSLHF
TRBJ2-3 TRBD1 16 - TRBV5-4 TGTGCCAGCAGCTCCTCTCAGGGGGCAAATGGAGATACGCAGTATTTT CASSSSQGANGDTQYF
TRBJ2-7 TRBD1 14 - TRBV27 TGTGCCAGCAGCGCGGACAGGGCTTTTCCCGAGCAGTACTTC CASSADRAFPEQYF
TRBJ2-3 TRBD1 16 - TRBV19 TGTACCAGTAGTTTTGAGGGGACAGGCGTTACAGATACGCAGTATTTT CTSSFEGTGVTDTQYF
TRBJ2-2 - 15 once TRBV23-1 TGCGCCAGCAGTCGCGGGACACCGAACACCGGGGAGCTGTTTTTT CASSRGTPNTGELFF
TRBJ1-5 - 18 - TRBV12-5 TGTGCTAGTGGTTTGGTAGTGGGCTCCTTAAGAGGCAATCAGCCCCAGCATTTT CASGLVVGSLRGNQPQHF
TRBJ2-1 TRBD2 14 - TRBV4-2 TGTGCCAGCCGGATAGCGGGAGGTTCAAATGAGCAGTTCTTC CASRIAGGSNEQFF
TRBJ1-1 TRBD1 13 once TRBV11-3 TGTGCCAGCAGCATGACCGCCGGGACAGGGACTTCCTTT CASSMTAGTGTSF
TRBJ2-1 TRBD2 15 few TRBV11-3 TGTGCCACCTCGAGTCGGGCGGGAGGGCCTAGTGAGCAGTTCTTC CATSSRAGGPSEQFF
TRBJ2-7 TRBD1 16 - TRBV29-1 TGCAGCGTTGAAGATTGGGCTGGGACAGGCCCCTACGAGCAGTACTTC CSVEDWAGTGPYEQYF
TRBJ1-4 - 16 once TRBV27 TGTGCCAGCAGTTTCACGTCCGGGACCAATAATGAAAAACTGTTTTTT CASSFTSGTNNEKLFF
TRBJ2-3 TRBD1 16 - TRBV24-1 TGTGCCACCAGTGATCAGGACAGGCCTAGCACAGATACGCAGTATTTT CATSDQDRPSTDTQYF